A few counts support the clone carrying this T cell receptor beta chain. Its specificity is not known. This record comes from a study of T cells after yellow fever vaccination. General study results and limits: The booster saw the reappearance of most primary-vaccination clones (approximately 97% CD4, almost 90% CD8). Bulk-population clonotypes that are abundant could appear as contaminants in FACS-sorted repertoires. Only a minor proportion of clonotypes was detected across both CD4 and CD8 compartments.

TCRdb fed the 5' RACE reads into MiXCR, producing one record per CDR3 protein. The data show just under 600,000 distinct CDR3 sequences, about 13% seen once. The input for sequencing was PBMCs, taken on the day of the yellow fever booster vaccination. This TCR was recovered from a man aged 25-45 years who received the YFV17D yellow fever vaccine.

CDR3 nucleotide sequence: TGTGCCAGCAGCCTAGCGACCACCTACAATGAGCAGTTCTTC. This translates into CASSLATTYNEQFF. J is TRBJ2-1 and V is TRBV6-1; tentative D call: TRBD2 (6 bases). CDR1 and CDR2 (germline): MNHNS, SASEGT. V lost 6 bases, J lost 2 bases, and 11 bases lay in between. This CDR3 region has 14 residues.